One and the same sample provided the 31 T cell receptor beta chains below, sequenced in a study of T cells in localized non-small cell lung cancer. The data were produced by immunoSEQ multiplex PCR, yet TCRdb's version contains in-frame clones alone and is incomplete. The table includes 1,500 or so clones, roughly 26% detected once. This sample comprised lung tumor tissue, obtained before any cancer treatment. Source of these receptors: a man aged 35 to 69 with stage II squamous cell lung carcinoma.

V and J are TRBV6-8 and TRBJ1-1, with TRBD1 identical over 8 bases. Losses at the gene ends were 2 bases for V and 3 bases for J; bases not matched to a gene: 5. Germline CDR1 MNHGY, CDR2 SAAAGT. This CDR3 region has 15 residues. CDR3 DNA: TGTGCCAGCAGTTACACGACAGGGGAGGACACTGAAGCTTTCTTT. Protein: CASSYTTGEDTEAFF.

The rearrangement uses TRBV12-5 and TRBJ2-2, with a weak D call TRBD2 (5 bases). V gave up 6 bases and J gave up 6 bases, with 23 bases separating them. CDR3 length: 17 amino acids. The V gene's germline CDR1 is LGHNT and CDR2 FRNRAP. The CDR3 spells CASGHPPDLRRAGELFF. The CDR3 DNA reads TGTGCTAGTGGCCACCCCCCGGACCTCAGGCGGGCCGGGGAGCTGTTTTTT.

This clone was counted only a few times. V is TRBV11-3 and J is TRBJ1-3, with 7 bases identical to TRBD1. Germline CDR1 SGHNT, CDR2 YENEEA. The CDR3 has 15 amino acids. J gave up 0 bases and V 5 bases, and 4 bases lay outside the gene matches. The CDR3 nucleotides read TGTGCCAGCAGCCCCGGGACAGCCTCTGGAAACACCATATATTTT. This codes for CASSPGTASGNTIYF.

The sample holds a few counts of this clone. J is TRBJ1-1 and V is TRBV19, with 10 bases lining up with TRBD1. Per germline, CDR1 LNHDA and CDR2 SQIVND (reference sequence). V lost 6 bases to trimming and J lost 13 bases; unmatched junction nucleotides: 8. The CDR3 covers 12 residues. CDR3 bases: TGTGCCAGTAGGGGTAGGGGGGACAGGGGTTTCTTT. Encoded protein: CASRGRGDRGFF.

This clone rates as medium-sized. The chain employs TRBV6-8 and TRBJ1-1; tentatively, D is TRBD1 (5 bases). The CDR3 has 13 residues. Between the trimmed V and J ends, which lost 6 bases and 6 bases, there was a span of 14 bases. CDR1 is MNHGY, CDR2 SAAAGT, per germline. CDR3 DNA sequence: TGTGCCAGCAGCCGGGGGAGGGATGCTGAAGCTTTCTTT. It translates to CASSRGRDAEAFF.

The gene calls are TRBV1 and TRBJ2-2; the D call of TRBD2 is as the table states it, not checked on the DNA. TRBV1 is a pseudogene. The CDR3 has 12 amino acids. Written as DNA, the CDR3 is TGCGCCAGCAGCCAAGATATGGGGGAGCTGTTTTTT. It specifies CASSQDMGELFF.

The V gene is TRBV30, the J gene TRBJ1-2; D unresolved. V was cut by 4 bases and J by 5 bases, with 14 bases left in between. CDR1 is GTSNPN and CDR2 is SVGIG in the germline V gene (reference sequence). This CDR3 is 13 amino acids long. The CDR3 loop reads CAWTTGVGYGYTF. CDR3 sequence (DNA): TGTGCCTGGACCACCGGGGTGGGGTATGGCTACACCTTC.

This clone was detected a few times. The chain uses TRBV19 and TRBJ2-3; TRBD2 agrees at 7 bases. CDR3 length: 16 residues. Looked up from germline, CDR1 is LNHDA and CDR2 is SQIVND (reference sequence). Germline trimming cut 6 bases from V and 2 bases from J; bases unmatched to any gene: 11. CDR3 in amino acids: CASRGGSTIFTDTQYF. The DNA for the CDR3 is TGTGCCAGTAGGGGCGGGAGCACCATCTTCACAGATACGCAGTATTTT.

The chain recombines TRBV2 with TRBJ1-5; unclear D gene. V was trimmed by 7 bases and J by 10 bases, leaving 17 bases between them. Germline assignment: CDR1 SNHLY and CDR2 FYNNEI. The CDR3 consists of 13 residues. CDR3 sequence reads: CASKPALREPQHF. The CDR3 DNA reads as TGTGCCAGCAAACCGGCCCTTCGGGAACCCCAGCATTTT.

As DNA, the CDR3 is TGTGCCAGCAGCTTAGACCGACAGCGAACTGAAGCTTTCTTT. Translated, it gives CASSLDRQRTEAFF. The J gene is TRBJ1-1, the V gene TRBV11-3; the D gene is possibly TRBD1 (5 bases). The CDR3 has 14 residues. The V end was cut by 0 bases, the J end by 5 bases, with 10 bases between. CDR1 and CDR2 (germline): SGHNT, YENEEA.

This clone turned up a few times. The gene calls are TRBV11-3 and TRBJ2-1, with 9 bases identical to TRBD2. The CDR3 sequence is 15 residues long. Unmatched junction bases numbered 7, after V lost 3 bases and J lost 7 bases. Germline V gene data show CDR1 as SGHNT and CDR2 as YENEEA. The CDR3 region is CASSFGAGGDNEQFF. In DNA, the CDR3 is TGTGCCAGCAGCTTCGGAGCGGGAGGTGATAATGAGCAGTTCTTC.

This sequence joins TRBV30 and TRBJ1-4; D is undetermined. CDR1 is GTSNPN and CDR2 is SVGIG in the germline V gene (reference sequence). Trimming stripped 5 bases from V and 4 bases from J, with 20 bases between. The CDR3 is made up of 16 amino acids. CDR3 in amino acids: CAWAASQASLNEKLFF. The DNA for the CDR3 is TGTGCCTGGGCGGCTAGCCAAGCCTCCCTTAATGAAAAACTGTTTTTT.

This clone has only a few counts. The V gene is TRBV5-1, the J gene TRBJ2-5, with TRBD1 matching 7 bases. Germline V gives CDR1 SGHRS, CDR2 YFSETQ. This CDR3 has 15 residues. V dropped 0 bases and J dropped 5; count of bases not matched to a gene: 7. CDR3 sequence (DNA): TGCGCCAGCAGCTTGGAAGGGGGCGCCGGGGAGACCCAGTACTTC. Its protein is CASSLEGGAGETQYF.

In this sample, this clone is medium-sized. V usage is TRBV6-8 and J usage is TRBJ1-5, with D perhaps matching TRBD1 (6 bases). Germline V gene lookup returns CDR1 MNHGY and CDR2 SAAAGT. V was clipped by 5 bases and J by 5 bases, with 16 bases between them. The CDR3 extends over 15 amino acids. This CDR3 reads CASSGRGGIDQPQHF. CDR3 DNA sequence: TGTGCCAGCAGTGGCAGGGGAGGCATTGATCAGCCCCAGCATTTT.

This clone is labeled as large. The CDR3 sequence: CASSVGDTNEQFF. CDR3 coding DNA: TGTGCCAGCAGCGTAGGGGATACCAATGAGCAGTTCTTC. The chain recombines TRBV9 with TRBJ2-1, with D unresolved. Trimming pared 0 bases from V and 6 bases from J, leaving 7 bases between. The CDR3 runs 13 residues. CDR1 is SGDLS, CDR2 YYNGEE, per germline.

A few counts support this clone. This chain uses TRBV18 with TRBJ1-1, with D tentatively TRBD1 (5 bases). This CDR3 spans 19 amino acids. Germline CDR1 is KGHSH and CDR2 is LQKENI. V was pared by 2 bases and J by 6 bases, with 28 bases between. The CDR3 region has the DNA TGTGCCAGCTCACCAAAGCTTGCCAGATGGGGACCCTTTGGCGCTGAAGCTTTCTTT. Encoded protein: CASSPKLARWGPFGAEAFF.

This rearrangement joins TRBV9 to TRBJ2-1, with D perhaps TRBD2 (5 bases). Per germline, CDR1 SGDLS and CDR2 YYNGEE. This CDR3 comprises 14 residues. Trimming shortened V by 3 bases and J by 8 bases, and 15 bases separated the two germline ends. The DNA for the CDR3 is TGTGCCAGCAGCGCAACGTTGACCGGGGATGAGCAGTTCTTC. Translation gives CASSATLTGDEQFF.

This clone is deemed large (0.1 to 1%). The genes are TRBV11-3 and TRBJ1-2; no clear D. V dropped 1 base and J dropped 4 bases, with 13 bases sitting between them. Germline values: CDR1 SGHNT, CDR2 YENEEA. CDR3 length: 15 residues. The CDR3: CASSLGGGIFYGYTF. DNA of the CDR3: TGTGCCAGCAGCTTAGGTGGCGGGATCTTCTATGGCTACACCTTC.

The chain combines TRBV6-8 with TRBJ1-2; 9 bases fit TRBD1. Germline CDR1 is MNHGY and CDR2 is SAAAGT. This CDR3 spans 13 amino acids. V gave up 10 bases and J gave up 4 bases; unmatched junction bases: 7. In DNA, the CDR3 is TGTGCCACCTGGACAGGGGTGTCCTATGGCTACACCTTC. Residues: CATWTGVSYGYTF.

The CDR3 DNA reads as TGTGCCAGCAGCTTGAGGGACAGGGGGCCGGAGGGCTACACCTTC. Its translation is CASSLRDRGPEGYTF. The rearrangement joins TRBV7-5 to TRBJ1-2; TRBD1 was called by the table and not checked on the DNA. TRBV7-5 is a listed pseudogene. The CDR3 covers 15 residues.

This clone appeared a few times. This chain uses TRBV11-3 with TRBJ1-2, with a tentative D call TRBD1 (5 bases). V was trimmed by 5 bases and J by 0 bases, leaving 19 bases between them. Germline-derived CDR1 and CDR2 are SGHNT and YENEEA. This CDR3 spans 17 amino acids. DNA of the CDR3: TGTGCCAGCAGCGAAGGGGATTTCAAACCAGCTAACTATGGCTACACCTTC. Translated: CASSEGDFKPANYGYTF.

This clone counts as medium-sized. The V gene is TRBV6-8, the J gene TRBJ1-4; D call uncertain. CDR3 size: 15 residues. Looked up from germline, CDR1 is MNHGY and CDR2 is SAAAGT. V shed 7 bases and J shed 8 bases, with 20 bases lying between them. The CDR3 is CASTTNSSLSEKLFF. The DNA of the CDR3 is TGTGCCAGCACCACCAACAGTTCCTTATCGGAAAAACTGTTTTTT.

V and J are TRBV18 and TRBJ2-2; the D is unclear. The CDR3 sequence is 15 residues long. The germline gives CDR1 KGHSH, CDR2 LQKENI. V was trimmed by 4 bases and J by 0 bases, leaving 9 bases between them. The CDR3 region has the DNA TGTGCCAGCTCACTTAGTGGGACGAACACCGGGGAGCTGTTTTTT. The encoded protein is CASSLSGTNTGELFF. The full variable domain, rest sourced from reference TRBV18 and TRBJ2-2, is NAGVMQNPRHLVRRRGQEARLRCSPMKGHSHVYWYRQLPEEGLKFMVYLQKENIIDESGMPKERFSAEFPKEGPSILRIQQVVRGDSAAYFCASSLSGTNTGELFFGEGSRLTVL.

The chain is built from TRBV5-1 and TRBJ2-7; 10 positions match TRBD2. Germline CDR1 and CDR2: SGHRS and YFSETQ. The CDR3 is 14 amino acids. Trimming at V came to 0 bases and at J to 3 bases, leaving 0 bases not matched to a gene. CDR3 amino acids: CASSLASGSYEQYF. The CDR3 nucleotides read TGCGCCAGCAGCTTGGCTAGCGGGAGCTACGAGCAGTACTTC. Full variable domain (outside the CDR3, taken from reference TRBV5-1 and TRBJ2-7): KAGVTQTPRYLIKTRGQQVTLSCSPISGHRSVSWYQQTPGQGLQFLFEYFSETQRNKGNFPGRFSGRQFSNSRSEMNVSTLELGDSALYLCASSLASGSYEQYFGPGTRLTVT.

The chain couples TRBV11-3 to TRBJ1-5; 12 bases agree with TRBD1. Germline trimming cut 1 base from V and 5 bases from J; bases unmatched to any gene: 6. The CDR3 extends over 17 amino acids. Germline lookup yields CDR1 SGHNT and CDR2 YENEEA. The CDR3 DNA reads TGTGCCAGCAGCTTAGGGGGACAGGGGGCGAGAGATCAGCCCCAGCATTTT. Protein sequence: CASSLGGQGARDQPQHF.

The chain joins TRBV5-1 to TRBJ2-3; TRBD1 might be the D (6 bases). CDR3 length: 15 residues. V was pared by 1 base and J by 2 bases, with 11 bases between. Germline assignment: CDR1 SGHRS and CDR2 YFSETQ. CDR3 nucleotide sequence: TGCGCCAGCAGCTTGCGAGGGGGTGACACAGATACGCAGTATTTT. Translating gives CASSLRGGDTDTQYF. Full variable domain (remainder filled in from reference TRBV5-1 and TRBJ2-3): KAGVTQTPRYLIKTRGQQVTLSCSPISGHRSVSWYQQTPGQGLQFLFEYFSETQRNKGNFPGRFSGRQFSNSRSEMNVSTLELGDSALYLCASSLRGGDTDTQYFGPGTRLTVL.

The genes are TRBV5-1 and TRBJ2-3, with a weak D call TRBD2 (6 bases). CDR1 and CDR2 (germline): SGHRS, YFSETQ. This CDR3 has 15 residues. V dropped 3 bases and J dropped 0 bases, with 11 bases sitting between them. As DNA, the CDR3 is TGCGCCAGCAGCTGGGACTCCCCTAGCACAGATACGCAGTATTTT. Translating gives CASSWDSPSTDTQYF.

This clone was recorded once. The CDR3 here is CASSQEGGGRTIGGQFF. CDR3 DNA sequence: TGCGCCAGCAGCCAAGAGGGAGGCGGGAGGACGATCGGGGGGCAGTTCTTC. The chain joins TRBV5-1 to TRBJ2-1; TRBD2 aligns across 8 bases. The CDR3 has 17 amino acids. Germline CDR1 and CDR2: SGHRS and YFSETQ. V trimming: 4 bases; J trimming: 12 bases; junction bases outside the gene matches: 21.

This clone was seen a few times. The rearrangement links TRBV21-1 to TRBJ1-1; TRBD1 is taken as the D call from the table, unchecked against the DNA. TRBV21-1 is a known pseudogene. CDR3 size: 15 residues. In nucleotides, the CDR3 is TGTGCCAGCAGCGTAACTGTGGGCCTGAACACTGAAGCTTTCTTT. Its translation: CASSVTVGLNTEAFF.

This clone was counted a few times. The chain joins TRBV30 to TRBJ1-5, with D perhaps TRBD1 (6 bases). The CDR3 length is 14 residues. Per germline, CDR1 GTSNPN and CDR2 SVGIG (reference sequence). Trimming stripped 2 bases from V and 7 bases from J, with 15 bases between. The CDR3: CAWSFEGVVQPQHF. CDR3 sequence (DNA): TGTGCCTGGAGTTTCGAGGGGGTTGTACAGCCCCAGCATTTT.

The chain employs TRBV9 and TRBJ2-5; 8 nucleotides line up with TRBD1. The V segment lost 0 bases and the J segment 2 bases; nucleotides outside the gene matches: 0. The CDR3 length is 14 residues. Germline assignment: CDR1 SGDLS and CDR2 YYNGEE. The CDR3 DNA reads as TGTGCCAGCAGCGTAGGACAGGGGCAAGAGACCCAGTACTTC. This sequence encodes CASSVGQGQETQYF.